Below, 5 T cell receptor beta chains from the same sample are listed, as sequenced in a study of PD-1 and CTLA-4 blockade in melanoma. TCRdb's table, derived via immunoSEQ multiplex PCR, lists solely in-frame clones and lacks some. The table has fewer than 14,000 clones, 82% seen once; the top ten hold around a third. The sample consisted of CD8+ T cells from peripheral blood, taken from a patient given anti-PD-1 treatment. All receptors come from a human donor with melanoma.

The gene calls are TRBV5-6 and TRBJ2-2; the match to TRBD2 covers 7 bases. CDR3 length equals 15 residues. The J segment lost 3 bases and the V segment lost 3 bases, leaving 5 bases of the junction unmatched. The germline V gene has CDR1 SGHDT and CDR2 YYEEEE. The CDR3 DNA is TGTGCCAGCAGCTGGGTGCTAGCGGACACCGGGGAGCTGTTTTTT. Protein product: CASSWVLADTGELFF. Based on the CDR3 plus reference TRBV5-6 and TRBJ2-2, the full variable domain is DAGVTQSPTHLIKTRGQQVTLRCSPKSGHDTVSWYQQALGQGPQFIFQYYEEEERQRGNFPDRFSGHQFPNYSSELNVNALLLGDSALYLCASSWVLADTGELFFGEGSRLTVL.

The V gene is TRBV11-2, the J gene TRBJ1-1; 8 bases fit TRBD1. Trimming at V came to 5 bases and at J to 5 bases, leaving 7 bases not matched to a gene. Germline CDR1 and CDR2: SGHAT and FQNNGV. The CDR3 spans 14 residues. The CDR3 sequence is CASSIQGAWTEAFF. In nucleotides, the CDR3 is TGTGCCAGCAGCATTCAGGGGGCATGGACTGAAGCTTTCTTT. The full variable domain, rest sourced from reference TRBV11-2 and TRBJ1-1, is EAGVAQSPRYKIIEKRQSVAFWCNPISGHATLYWYQQILGQGPKLLIQFQNNGVVDDSQLPKDRFSAERLKGVDSTLKIQPAKLEDSAVYLCASSIQGAWTEAFFGQGTRLTVV.

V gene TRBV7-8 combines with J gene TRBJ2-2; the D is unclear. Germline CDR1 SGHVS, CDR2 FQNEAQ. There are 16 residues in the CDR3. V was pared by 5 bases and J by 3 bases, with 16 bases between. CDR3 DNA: TGTGCCAGCAGCCCCTTGTCGGCGCCCGACACCGGGGAGCTGTTTTTT. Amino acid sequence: CASSPLSAPDTGELFF.

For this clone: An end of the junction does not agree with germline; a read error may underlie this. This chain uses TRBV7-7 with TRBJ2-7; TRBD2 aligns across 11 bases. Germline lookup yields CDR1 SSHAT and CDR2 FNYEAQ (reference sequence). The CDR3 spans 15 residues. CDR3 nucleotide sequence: TGTGCTAGCAGCTTACTAGCGGGAGACTCCTACGAGCAGTACTTC. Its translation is CASSLLAGDSYEQYF.

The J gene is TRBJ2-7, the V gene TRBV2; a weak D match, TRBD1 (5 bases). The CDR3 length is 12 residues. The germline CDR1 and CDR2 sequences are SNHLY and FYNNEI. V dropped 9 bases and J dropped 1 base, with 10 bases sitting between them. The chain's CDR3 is CASGAGSYEQYF. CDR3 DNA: TGTGCCAGTGGGGCAGGGTCCTACGAGCAGTACTTC.